This T cell receptor beta chain was captured in a study of blood T cell repertoires in COVID-19. Whole-study context: T cells, B-cell-depleted T cells, or PBMCs supplied cDNA or gDNA.

TCRdb's copy holds only in-frame clones and misses some; the assay was immunoSEQ multiplex PCR. The sample consists of a few hundred thousand clones, approximately 86% of them appearing once. J was trimmed by 2 bases and V by 6 bases; bases with no gene match: 4. CDR1 is MDHEN, CDR2 SYDVKM, per germline. This CDR3 has 14 amino acids. Patients at the Seattle site were enrolled during active infection and followed longitudinally. The TCR comes from a woman aged 55 to 70 with COVID-19, enrolled during active disease. Sequenced input: peripheral blood. This chain joins TRBV28 and TRBJ2-1, with 7 bases lining up with TRBD2. CDR3 nucleotide sequence: TGTGCCAGCAGCCCGAGCGGGGCCTACAATGAGCAGTTCTTC. Its translation is CASSPSGAYNEQFF.